This record concerns one T cell receptor (beta chain) sequence. No antigen is known for it. This sample was included in a study of cytomegalovirus exposure and HLA in healthy donors. Points from the study as a whole: HLA alleles were associated with 16,951 TCR beta sequences in a later analysis at 0.05 false discovery rate.

Both 60 Vbeta primers and 13 Jbeta primers went into the PCR. Profiling relied on immunoSEQ multiplex PCR, and the TCRdb table lists in-frame clones only, not all of them. Seen here are about 98,000 clones, roughly four fifths observed once, and the top ten hold more than 3%. With 5 bases clipped from V and 5 bases from J, the junction kept 9 bases outside the gene matches. Germline CDR1 is SGHTA and CDR2 is FQGTGA. There are 16 residues in the CDR3. The receptor comes from a female donor in good health and CMV-seropositive. J is TRBJ2-1 and V is TRBV7-3, with 10 nucleotides matching TRBD2. Sequencing was done on a sample of PBMCs. The CDR3 nucleotides read TGTGCCAGCAGCACGACTCTAGCGGGAGCCCACAATGAGCAGTTCTTC. This translates into CASSTTLAGAHNEQFF. Based on the CDR3 plus reference TRBV7-3 and TRBJ2-1, the full variable domain is GAGVSQTPSNKVTEKGKYVELRCDPISGHTALYWYRQSLGQGPEFLIYFQGTGAADDSGLPNDRFFAVRPEGSVSTLKIQRTERGDSAVYLCASSTTLAGAHNEQFFGPGTRLTVL.